This paragraph covers one TCR beta chain sequence. Repertoires were generated with immunoSEQ multiplex PCR, while TCRdb's copy carries only in-frame clones and drops some. The repertoire includes about 660,000 clones, around nine tenths of them detected once, and 0.0085% to 0.012% sits in the top ten. The data were taken from a study of shared T cell receptors in the human thymus. V lost 6 bases, J lost 3 bases, and 7 bases stayed unmatched. The CDR3 has 15 residues. Germline V gene sequence: CDR1 MNHEY, CDR2 SVGAGI. The data were also submitted as part of a second study, on human thymus T cells. This second study says: Donors consisted of healthy Finnish infants (having corrective surgery for congenital heart defects). Thymus tissue was removed during corrective cardiac surgery. Thymic and blood repertoires showed apparently biased V and J gene usage. Related work found strong thymic repertoire overlap between unrelated individuals.

The TCR originated in a boy in the first two years of life with a congenital heart defect. This rearrangement joins TRBV6-5 to TRBJ2-2, with 7 bases that match TRBD2. Sequenced input: thymocytes. CDR3 protein: CASRHPGLDTGELFF. The CDR3 nucleotides read TGTGCCAGCAGGCACCCCGGACTAGACACCGGGGAGCTGTTTTTT.